A single sample is the source of the 26 T cell receptor beta chains below, sequenced in a study of blood T cell repertoires in COVID-19. Only in-frame clones appear in the TCRdb table, and some are missing; sequencing was by immunoSEQ multiplex PCR. This table has 98,000 or so clones, around 87% appearing once. The material sequenced was peripheral blood. Receptors were obtained from a man aged 50-59 years with acute or convalescent COVID-19.

The chain employs TRBV7-8 and TRBJ2-7, with 9 bases identical to TRBD1. The CDR3 runs 17 residues. The germline gives CDR1 SGHVS, CDR2 FQNEAQ. V trimming: 0 bases; J trimming: 1 base; junction bases outside the gene matches: 7. The CDR3, as DNA: TGTGCCAGCAGCTTAGCGGCAGGAGGGACAGGGTCCTACGAGCAGTACTTC. Its translation: CASSLAAGGTGSYEQYF.

The chain has TRBV7-9 and TRBJ2-7, with 9 bases aligning to TRBD1. The germline V gene encodes CDR1 SEHNR and CDR2 FQNEAQ (reference sequence). J gave up 5 bases and V 6 bases, and 5 bases lay outside the gene matches. The CDR3 has 13 amino acids. CDR3: CASRGQGIHEQYF. The CDR3 region has the DNA TGTGCCAGCAGAGGACAGGGGATCCACGAGCAGTACTTC.

The chain joins TRBV7-9 to TRBJ1-5; D might be TRBD1 (6 bases). Trimming removed 5 bases from V and 7 bases from J, with 12 bases in between. The CDR3 has 13 residues. Germline V gene data show CDR1 as SEHNR and CDR2 as FQNEAQ (reference sequence). For the CDR3, the DNA is TGTGCCAGCAGCCTTAACAGGGCCCAGCCCCAGCATTTT. Protein product: CASSLNRAQPQHF.

The chain uses TRBV12-3 or TRBV12-4 and TRBJ1-1, with 9 bases lining up with TRBD1. The J segment lost 6 bases and the V segment lost 10 bases, leaving 9 bases of the junction unmatched. The CDR3 has 13 amino acids. Here the CDR3 DNA reads TGTGCCACCGCACAGGGGGCCTTCTCTGAAGCTTTCTTT. It yields the protein CATAQGAFSEAFF.

The chain joins TRBV5-1 to TRBJ2-1; 7 bases are a match to TRBD2. V lost 3 bases, J lost 4 bases, and 7 bases stayed unmatched. Per germline, CDR1 SGHRS and CDR2 YFSETQ. The CDR3 runs to 15 residues. CDR3 DNA: TGCGCCAGCAGCTCGACTAGCTCCTATTACAATGAGCAGTTCTTC. This translates into CASSSTSSYYNEQFF.

In nucleotides, the CDR3 is TGTGCCAGCAGTGAACTTAACGGGAGCCTGGGCGAGCAGTACTTC. Encoded protein: CASSELNGSLGEQYF. J is TRBJ2-7 and V is TRBV6-1; perhaps TRBD2 as D (6 bases). V lost 2 bases to trimming and J lost 6 bases, with 17 bases between them. CDR1 is MNHNS and CDR2 is SASEGT in the germline V gene. This CDR3 is 15 amino acids long.

J is TRBJ2-2 and V is TRBV28, with a weak D call TRBD1 (5 bases). The germline CDR1 and CDR2 sequences are MDHEN and SYDVKM. CDR3 length: 16 residues. Trimming took off 10 bases at V and 4 bases at J, with 22 bases between the two ends. CDR3 in amino acids: CATSALGHTITGELFF. CDR3 bases: TGTGCCACGTCGGCCCTCGGACACACAATCACCGGGGAGCTGTTTTTT.

The J gene is TRBJ2-7, the V gene TRBV27, with D unresolved. CDR3 length equals 15 residues. Germline V gives CDR1 MNHEY, CDR2 SMNVEV (reference sequence). V shed 5 bases and J shed 3 bases, with 17 bases lying between them. DNA for the CDR3: TGTGCCAGCAGTGCAGGCCCCTCGCCCCGCTACGAGCAGTACTTC. Amino acid sequence: CASSAGPSPRYEQYF.

This chain links TRBV5-1 with TRBJ2-4, with TRBD2 matching over 8 bases. Germline loops: CDR1 SGHRS, CDR2 YFSETQ. This CDR3 is 18 amino acids long. The V gene end was trimmed by 4 bases and the J gene end by 7 bases; junction bases not matched to a gene: 19. The CDR3: CASSATGLGRENRNIQYF. The CDR3 nucleotides are TGCGCCAGCAGCGCGACGGGACTAGGGCGGGAGAATCGGAACATTCAGTACTTC.

The chain carries TRBV12-5 and TRBJ2-1, with 12 bases lining up with TRBD2. Germline CDR1 LGHNT, CDR2 FRNRAP. V lost 1 base, J lost 7 bases, and 2 bases stayed unmatched. The CDR3 extends over 15 amino acids. The CDR3 here is CASGLGLAGVNEQFF. The CDR3 DNA reads TGTGCTAGTGGTTTGGGACTAGCGGGAGTTAATGAGCAGTTCTTC.

This chain uses TRBV25-1 with TRBJ2-7, with 9 nucleotides matching TRBD2. Germline lookup yields CDR1 MGHDK and CDR2 SYGVNS. This CDR3 comprises 17 residues. Trimming took 4 bases from V and 0 from J; bases not matched to a gene: 10. The CDR3 is CASSVGLAGRSSYEQYF. DNA of the CDR3: TGTGCCAGCAGTGTCGGGCTAGCGGGGCGAAGCTCCTACGAGCAGTACTTC.

The V call is TRBV12-3 or TRBV12-4, the J call TRBJ1-2, with no clear D. V lost 2 bases and J 5 bases, leaving 9 bases between the germline ends. The CDR3 extends over 13 amino acids. CDR3 residues: CASSLRPQYGYTF. The CDR3 DNA sequence: TGTGCCAGCAGTTTACGTCCCCAGTATGGCTACACCTTC.

The chain carries TRBV5-5 and TRBJ1-1; TRBD1 agrees at 9 bases. Trimming took 0 bases from V and 8 from J; bases not matched to a gene: 8. The germline CDR1 and CDR2 sequences are SGHKS and YYEKEE (reference sequence). The CDR3 loop spans 15 amino acids. The CDR3 nucleotides are TGTGCCAGCAGCTTGGAGGGACAGGGAAAACCGGAAGCTTTCTTT. Translation gives CASSLEGQGKPEAFF.

V usage is TRBV6-5 and J usage is TRBJ2-5, with D hard to call. Germline V CDR1 and CDR2: MNHEY, SVGAGI. V was clipped by 6 bases and J by 5 bases, with 7 bases between them. The CDR3 length is 11 residues. In DNA, the CDR3 is TGTGCCAGCAGCCACGGGGAGACCCAGTACTTC. The encoded protein is CASSHGETQYF.

The count of this clone is one. The chain links TRBV19 to TRBJ2-2, with D perhaps matching TRBD1 (5 bases). The CDR3 consists of 12 residues. The germline V gene encodes CDR1 LNHDA and CDR2 SQIVND (reference sequence). The ends were cut back, 6 bases at V and 6 bases at J, with 8 bases in the middle. For the CDR3, the DNA is TGTGCCAGTAGAAAGACAGCCGGGGAGCTGTTTTTT. This gives the protein CASRKTAGELFF. The variable domain in full, with the rest retrieved from reference TRBV19 and TRBJ2-2, is DGGITQSPKYLFRKEGQNVTLSCEQNLNHDAMYWYRQDPGQGLRLIYYSQIVNDFQKGDIAEGYSVSREKKESFPLTVTSAQKNPTAFYLCASRKTAGELFFGEGSRLTVL.

The rearrangement joins TRBV28 to TRBJ2-2; 7 bases are a match to TRBD1. Germline CDR1 MDHEN, CDR2 SYDVKM. The CDR3 spans 13 residues. The junction had 4 bases not matched to a gene; V was cut back by 6 bases and J by 6 bases. The CDR3 sequence: CASSPTGAGELFF. The CDR3 DNA reads TGTGCCAGCAGCCCCACAGGGGCCGGGGAGCTGTTTTTT. Drawing the rest from reference TRBV28 and TRBJ2-2, the complete variable domain is DVKVTQSSRYLVKRTGEKVFLECVQDMDHENMFWYRQDPGLGLRLIYFSYDVKMKEKGDIPEGYSVSREKKERFSLILESASTNQTSMYLCASSPTGAGELFFGEGSRLTVL.

This CDR3 reads CAWSVLAGPQETQYF. The CDR3 DNA is TGTGCCTGGAGTGTACTAGCGGGACCCCAAGAGACCCAGTACTTC. The V and J genes are TRBV30 and TRBJ2-5, with 10 bases fitting TRBD2. The germline V gene encodes CDR1 GTSNPN and CDR2 SVGIG (reference sequence). Losses at the gene ends were 0 bases for V and 1 base for J; bases not matched to a gene: 2. This CDR3 contains 15 residues.

This clone was seen a few times. The chain recombines TRBV2 with TRBJ2-1, with TRBD1 matching 7 bases. Germline CDR1 is SNHLY and CDR2 is FYNNEI. Losses at the gene ends were 7 bases for V and 6 bases for J; bases not matched to a gene: 6. The CDR3 is 13 residues long. CDR3 in DNA: TGTGCCAGCAACCCTCGGACAGGCAATGAGCAGTTCTTC. Its protein is CASNPRTGNEQFF.

The chain couples TRBV6-1 to TRBJ2-2; TRBD1 is a possible D gene (5 bases). The CDR3 consists of 14 residues. Germline values: CDR1 MNHNS, CDR2 SASEGT. The V and J ends lost 2 bases and 9 bases respectively, with 13 bases between them. The CDR3 loop reads CASSELQVPRELFF. The CDR3 nucleotides are TGTGCCAGCAGTGAACTACAGGTACCCCGGGAGCTGTTTTTT.

The chain joins TRBV14 to TRBJ2-1; the match to TRBD1 covers 11 bases. This CDR3 region has 15 residues. The ends lost 4 bases at V and 4 bases at J; junction bases unmatched: 3. The germline CDR1 and CDR2 sequences are SGHDN and FVKESK. The CDR3 DNA is TGTGCCAGCAGCCTGGGACAGGGGGGATACAATGAGCAGTTCTTC. It yields the protein CASSLGQGGYNEQFF.

In DNA form, the CDR3 reads TGTGCCAGCAGCGCGGACAGGGGTGAGCAGTTCTTC. This sequence encodes CASSADRGEQFF. This chain uses TRBV7-9 with TRBJ2-1; TRBD1 matches at 9 bases. The CDR3 spans 12 residues. J was trimmed by 9 bases and V by 5 bases; bases with no gene match: 2. The germline V gene has CDR1 SEHNR and CDR2 FQNEAQ (reference sequence). The whole variable domain, remainder taken from reference TRBV7-9 and TRBJ2-1, is DTGVSQNPRHKITKRGQNVTFRCDPISEHNRLYWYRQTLGQGPEFLTYFQNEAQLEKSRLLSDRFSAERPKGSFSTLEIQRTEQGDSAMYLCASSADRGEQFFGPGTRLTVL.

The chain has TRBV3-1 (or the pseudogene TRBV3-2) and TRBJ2-5, with TRBD2 matching 10 bases. J gave up 8 bases and V 3 bases, and 6 bases lay outside the gene matches. This CDR3 spans 14 amino acids. Germline V gene data show CDR1 as LGHDT and CDR2 as YNNKEL (reference sequence). The CDR3 here is CASSQGAGGDTQYF. DNA for the CDR3: TGTGCCAGCAGCCAGGGAGCGGGGGGGGACACCCAGTACTTC.

The chain employs TRBV28 and TRBJ2-3; possibly TRBD2 for D (5 bases). Germline lookup yields CDR1 MDHEN and CDR2 SYDVKM. The CDR3 sequence is 13 residues long. V was pared by 5 bases and J by 5 bases, with 11 bases between. CDR3 sequence reads: CASSQGTRDTQYF. The CDR3 nucleotides are TGTGCCAGCAGTCAAGGCACTAGAGATACGCAGTATTTT.

The chain links TRBV29-1 to TRBJ2-7; 7 bases agree with TRBD2. With V trimmed by 5 bases and J by 3 bases, 7 bases remained unmatched. The germline V gene encodes CDR1 SQVTM and CDR2 ANQGSEA. The CDR3 is 13 residues long. For the CDR3, the DNA is TGCAGCGTTCATCTCAGGACTAGCTACGAGCAGTACTTC. This translates into CSVHLRTSYEQYF.

This sequence joins TRBV9 and TRBJ2-5; 9 bases map to TRBD1. This CDR3 is 14 amino acids long. V was pared by 3 bases and J by 5 bases, with 5 bases of the junction left unmatched. Germline CDR1 is SGDLS and CDR2 is YYNGEE. The DNA of the CDR3 is TGTGCCAGCAGCGGCTGGGACAGGGCGGAGACCCAGTACTTC. It is translated as CASSGWDRAETQYF.

The chain is built from TRBV28 and TRBJ2-1, with 12 bases aligning to TRBD2. The CDR3 contains 14 residues. CDR1 is MDHEN, CDR2 SYDVKM, per germline. Trimming took 3 bases from V and 8 from J; bases not matched to a gene: 2. CDR3 nucleotides: TGTGCCAGCAGTTTGACTAGCGGGAGCTATGAGCAGTTCTTC. Translation: CASSLTSGSYEQFF.